This T cell receptor (beta chain) stems from a study of CD8+ T cells in alopecia areata. The overall study: Each day, treated patients took oral tofacitinib twice, at 5 to 10 mg per dose.

Findings and caveats of the study: More clonal than normal scalp was lesional scalp, particularly alopecia totalis/universalis. The study found TCR sharing across patients less clear than in mice, possibly for HLA reasons.

Germline values: CDR1 SGHTA, CDR2 FQGNSA. The V and J ends lost 5 bases and 4 bases, in that order; junction bases with no gene match: 10. The CDR3 is 16 residues long. As for this clone: Its antigen is still unknown.

Isolated RNA was reverse transcribed into cDNA used as the sequencing template. Produced via immunoSEQ multiplex PCR; TCRdb's table is partial and in-frame only. In the table there are around 140,000 clones, about 50% of which are singletons. The chain recombines TRBV7-2 with TRBJ2-1; 8 nucleotides agree with TRBD2. The TCR originated in a human donor with alopecia areata. The sequenced sample was CD8+ T cells sorted from blood, obtained at week 0. CDR3 residues: CASSENPLAAYNEQFF. In DNA, the CDR3 is TGTGCCAGCAGCGAAAACCCACTAGCGGCTTACAATGAGCAGTTCTTC.